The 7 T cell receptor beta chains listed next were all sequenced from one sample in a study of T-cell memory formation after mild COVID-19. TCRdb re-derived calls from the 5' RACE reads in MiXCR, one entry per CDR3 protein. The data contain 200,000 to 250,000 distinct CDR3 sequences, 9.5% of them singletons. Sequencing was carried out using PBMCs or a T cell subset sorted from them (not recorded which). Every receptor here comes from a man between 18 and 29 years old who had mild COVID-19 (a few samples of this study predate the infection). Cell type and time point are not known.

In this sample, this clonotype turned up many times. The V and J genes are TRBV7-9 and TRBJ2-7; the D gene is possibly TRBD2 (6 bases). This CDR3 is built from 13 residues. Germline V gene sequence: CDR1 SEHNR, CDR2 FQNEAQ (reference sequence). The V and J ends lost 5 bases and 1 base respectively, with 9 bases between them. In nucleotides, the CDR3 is TGTGCCAGCAGCCGTGGGACTTCCTACGAGCAGTACTTC. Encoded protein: CASSRGTSYEQYF.

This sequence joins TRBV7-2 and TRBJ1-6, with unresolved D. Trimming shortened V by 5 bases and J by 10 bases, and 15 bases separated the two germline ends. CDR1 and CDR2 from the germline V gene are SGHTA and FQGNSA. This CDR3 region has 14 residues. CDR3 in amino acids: CASSPVGRGSPLHF. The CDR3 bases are TGTGCCAGCAGCCCGGTAGGACGTGGATCACCCCTCCACTTT. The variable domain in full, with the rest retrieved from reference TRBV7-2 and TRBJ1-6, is GAGVSQSPSNKVTEKGKDVELRCDPISGHTALYWYRQSLGQGLEFLIYFQGNSAPDKSGLPSDRFSAERTGGSVSTLTIQRTQQEDSAVYLCASSPVGRGSPLHFGNGTRLTVT.

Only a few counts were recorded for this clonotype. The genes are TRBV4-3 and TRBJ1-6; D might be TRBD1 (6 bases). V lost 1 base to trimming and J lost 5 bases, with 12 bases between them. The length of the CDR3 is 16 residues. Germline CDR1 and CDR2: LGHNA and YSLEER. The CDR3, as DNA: TGCGCCAGCAGCCAAGGTCCAGGGGATCATAATTCACCCCTCCACTTT. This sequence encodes CASSQGPGDHNSPLHF.

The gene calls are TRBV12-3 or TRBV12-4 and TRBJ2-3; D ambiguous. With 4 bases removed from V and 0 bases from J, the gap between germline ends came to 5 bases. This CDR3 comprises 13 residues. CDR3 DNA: TGTGCCAGCAGTTCTTGGAGCACAGATACGCAGTATTTT. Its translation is CASSSWSTDTQYF.

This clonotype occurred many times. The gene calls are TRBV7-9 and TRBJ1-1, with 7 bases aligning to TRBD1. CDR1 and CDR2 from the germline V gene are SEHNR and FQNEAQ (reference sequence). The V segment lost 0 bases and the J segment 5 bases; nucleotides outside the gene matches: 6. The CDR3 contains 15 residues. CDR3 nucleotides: TGTGCCAGCAGCTTAGCAGGGGGCATGGGGACTGAAGCTTTCTTT. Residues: CASSLAGGMGTEAFF.

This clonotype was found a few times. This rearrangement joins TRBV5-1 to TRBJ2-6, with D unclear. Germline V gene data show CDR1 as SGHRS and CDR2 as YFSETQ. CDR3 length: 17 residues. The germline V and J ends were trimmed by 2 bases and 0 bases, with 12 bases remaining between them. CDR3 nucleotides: TGCGCCAGCAGCTTCACACTGACTCCCTCTGGGGCCAACGTCCTGACTTTC. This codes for CASSFTLTPSGANVLTF.

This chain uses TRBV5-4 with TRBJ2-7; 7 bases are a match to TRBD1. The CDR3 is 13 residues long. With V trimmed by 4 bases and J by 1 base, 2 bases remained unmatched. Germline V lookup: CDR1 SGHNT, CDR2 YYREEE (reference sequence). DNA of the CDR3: TGTGCCAGCAGCAACAGGGGATCCTACGAGCAGTACGTC. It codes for CASSNRGSYEQYV.